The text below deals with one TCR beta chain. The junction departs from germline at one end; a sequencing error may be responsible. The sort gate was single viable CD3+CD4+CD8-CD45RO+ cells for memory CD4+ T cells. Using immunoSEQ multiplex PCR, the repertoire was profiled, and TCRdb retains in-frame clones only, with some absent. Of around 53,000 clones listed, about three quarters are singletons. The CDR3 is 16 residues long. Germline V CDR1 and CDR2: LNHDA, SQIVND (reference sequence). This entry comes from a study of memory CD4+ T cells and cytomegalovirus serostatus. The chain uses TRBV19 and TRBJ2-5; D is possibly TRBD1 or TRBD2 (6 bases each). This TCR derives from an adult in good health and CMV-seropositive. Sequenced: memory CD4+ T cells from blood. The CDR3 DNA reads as TGTGCCAGCAGTAGGGGGGTGGCAGGGCGCCAAGAGACCCAGTACTTC. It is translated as CASSRGVAGRQETQYF.